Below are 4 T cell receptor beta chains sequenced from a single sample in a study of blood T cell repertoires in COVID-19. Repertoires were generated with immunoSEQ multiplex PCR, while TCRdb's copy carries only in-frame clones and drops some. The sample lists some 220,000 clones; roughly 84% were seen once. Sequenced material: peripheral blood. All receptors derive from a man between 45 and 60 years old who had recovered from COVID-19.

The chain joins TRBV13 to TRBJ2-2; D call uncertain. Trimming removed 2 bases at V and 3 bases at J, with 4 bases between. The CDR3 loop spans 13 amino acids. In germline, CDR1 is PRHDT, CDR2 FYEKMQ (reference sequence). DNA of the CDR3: TGTGCCAGCAGCTTACGAGACACCGGGGAGCTGTTTTTT. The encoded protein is CASSLRDTGELFF. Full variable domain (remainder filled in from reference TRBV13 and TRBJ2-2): AAGVIQSPRHLIKEKRETATLKCYPIPRHDTVYWYQQGPGQDPQFLISFYEKMQSDKGSIPDRFSAQQFSDYHSELNMSSLELGDSALYFCASSLRDTGELFFGEGSRLTVL.

CDR3 sequence (DNA): TGTGCCAGCAGCCGCCAGGGGTCGAATCAGCCCCAGCATTTT. Translation: CASSRQGSNQPQHF. V gene TRBV7-2 combines with J gene TRBJ1-5; D might be TRBD1 (6 bases). Trimming took off 5 bases at V and 4 bases at J, with 12 bases between the two ends. Per the germline V gene, CDR1 is SGHTA and CDR2 is FQGNSA. The CDR3 sequence is 14 residues long. Using reference TRBV7-2 and TRBJ1-5 for the parts outside the CDR3, the full variable domain is GAGVSQSPSNKVTEKGKDVELRCDPISGHTALYWYRQSLGQGLEFLIYFQGNSAPDKSGLPSDRFSAERTGGSVSTLTIQRTQQEDSAVYLCASSRQGSNQPQHFGDGTRLSIL.

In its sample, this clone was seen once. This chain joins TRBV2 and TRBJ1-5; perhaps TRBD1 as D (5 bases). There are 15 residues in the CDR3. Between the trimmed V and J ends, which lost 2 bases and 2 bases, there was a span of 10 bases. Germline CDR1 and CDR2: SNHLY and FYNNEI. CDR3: CASSEQWGGNQPQHF. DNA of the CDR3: TGTGCCAGCAGTGAACAGTGGGGGGGCAATCAGCCCCAGCATTTT. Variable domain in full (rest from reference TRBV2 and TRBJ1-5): EPEVTQTPSHQVTQMGQEVILRCVPISNHLYFYWYRQILGQKVEFLVSFYNNEISEKSEIFDDQFSVERPDGSNFTLKIRSTKLEDSAMYFCASSEQWGGNQPQHFGDGTRLSIL.

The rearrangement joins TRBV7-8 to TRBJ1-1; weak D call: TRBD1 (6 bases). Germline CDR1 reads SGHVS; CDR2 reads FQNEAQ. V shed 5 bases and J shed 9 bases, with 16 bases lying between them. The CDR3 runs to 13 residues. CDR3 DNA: TGTGCCAGCAGCCCCGGACAGATCTACCAAGCTTTCTTT. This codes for CASSPGQIYQAFF.